The subject of this entry is one T cell receptor (beta chain). This sample was taken from a study of blood T cell repertoires in COVID-19. The wider study: Sites across the United States, Italy and Spain contributed samples from acute and convalescent COVID-19.

Germline V gene data show CDR1 as GTSNPN and CDR2 as SVGIG (reference sequence). This CDR3 spans 18 amino acids. V lost 0 bases to trimming and J lost 1 base; unmatched junction nucleotides: 5. The table came from immunoSEQ multiplex PCR; TCRdb's copy has only in-frame clones and leaves some out. Of fewer than 250,000 clones detected, roughly 84% appear once; the ten largest clones hold around 5.9%. The chain couples TRBV30 to TRBJ2-3; 15 bases align to TRBD2. Sample: peripheral blood. The sequence was obtained from a woman aged 40-49 years who had recovered from COVID-19. CDR3: CAWSVWRTSGRGTDTQYF. CDR3 DNA: TGTGCCTGGAGTGTATGGAGGACTAGCGGGAGGGGCACAGATACGCAGTATTTT.